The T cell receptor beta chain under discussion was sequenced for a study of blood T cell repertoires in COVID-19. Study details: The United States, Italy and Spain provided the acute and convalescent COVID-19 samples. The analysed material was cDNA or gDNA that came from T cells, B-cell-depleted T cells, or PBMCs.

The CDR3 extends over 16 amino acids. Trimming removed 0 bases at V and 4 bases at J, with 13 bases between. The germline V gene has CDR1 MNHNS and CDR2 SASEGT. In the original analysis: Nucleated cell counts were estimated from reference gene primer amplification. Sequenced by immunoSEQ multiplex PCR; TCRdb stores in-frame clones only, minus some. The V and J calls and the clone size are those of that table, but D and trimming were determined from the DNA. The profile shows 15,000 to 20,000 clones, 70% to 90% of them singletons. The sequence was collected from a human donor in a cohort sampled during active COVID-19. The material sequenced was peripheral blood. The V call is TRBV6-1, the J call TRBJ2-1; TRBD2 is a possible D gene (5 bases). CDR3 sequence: CASSEASLVPYNEQFF. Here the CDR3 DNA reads TGTGCCAGCAGTGAAGCATCACTAGTGCCTTACAATGAGCAGTTCTTC.